Following are 13 T cell receptor beta chains from one sample sequenced in a study of Ad26.COV2.S vaccination and SARS-CoV-2 variants. Sequenced by immunoSEQ multiplex PCR; TCRdb stores in-frame clones only, minus some. The table has over 110,000 clones, 70% to 90% seen once. Sequences were derived from peripheral blood, sampled after recovery from COVID-19. These receptor sequences come from a human donor who had recovered from COVID-19.

The V call is TRBV2, the J call TRBJ2-2; D is unresolved. The ends were cut back, 6 bases at V and 4 bases at J, with 9 bases in the middle. Germline V gene lookup returns CDR1 SNHLY and CDR2 FYNNEI. The CDR3 totals 13 residues. The CDR3 nucleotides read TGTGCCAGCAGCCCCCGACCCACCGGGGAGCTGTTTTTT. It translates to CASSPRPTGELFF.

This chain joins TRBV28 and TRBJ1-4; TRBD1 might be the D (5 bases). This CDR3 is 14 amino acids long. V lost 5 bases and J lost 7, with 14 bases in between. Looked up from germline, CDR1 is MDHEN and CDR2 is SYDVKM. The CDR3, as DNA: TGTGCCAGCAGTAAGGGAGGGGATGGTGAAAAACTGTTTTTT. Translation: CASSKGGDGEKLFF.

The chain carries TRBV7-9 and TRBJ1-1, with 7 bases matching TRBD1. The CDR3 is 13 residues long. Germline lookup yields CDR1 SEHNR and CDR2 FQNEAQ (reference sequence). Germline trimming cut 8 bases from V and 6 bases from J; bases unmatched to any gene: 9. This chain's CDR3 is CASSFTGAAEAFF. CDR3 sequence (DNA): TGTGCCAGCTCCTTCACAGGGGCCGCTGAAGCTTTCTTT.

Notes on this clone: Because the CDR3's place on the DNA is in doubt, the DNA is left out and the CDR3 is given as listed by TCRdb. The chain couples TRBV19 to TRBJ2-4; TRBD2 was called by the table and not checked on the DNA. CDR1 is LNHDA and CDR2 is SQIVND in the germline V gene (reference sequence). The CDR3 length equals 15 residues, ends included. CDR3 protein: CASSILAGGKNIQYF.

The chain carries TRBV6-4 and TRBJ2-2; 9 bases map to TRBD1. The CDR3 is made up of 14 amino acids. Germline loops: CDR1 MRHNA, CDR2 SNTAGT. V was pared by 11 bases and J by 4 bases, with 8 bases of the junction left unmatched. The CDR3, as DNA: TGTGCCTTAGAAGAGACAGGGGGCACCGGGGAGCTGTTTTTT. Translation: CALEETGGTGELFF.

V is TRBV7-9 and J is TRBJ2-5; D gene uncertain. The V end was cut by 3 bases, the J end by 4 bases, with 3 bases between. The germline CDR1 and CDR2 sequences are SEHNR and FQNEAQ (reference sequence). CDR3 length: 11 amino acids. The CDR3 DNA sequence: TGTGCCAGCAGCTTTTCAGAGACCCAGTACTTC. This translates into CASSFSETQYF.

This rearrangement joins TRBV6-5 to TRBJ1-1; TRBD1 matches 7 bases. Germline-derived CDR1 and CDR2 are MNHEY and SVGAGI. The CDR3 has 15 residues. The junction had 11 bases not matched to a gene; V was cut back by 10 bases and J by 0 bases. The CDR3 region is CATRGTVLMNTEAFF. The CDR3 DNA reads TGTGCCACTAGGGGGACAGTACTAATGAACACTGAAGCTTTCTTT.

This clone was detected only once. Here the CDR3 reads CASSQDLGQQRTGELFF. The CDR3 DNA sequence: TGCGCCAGCAGCCAAGACTTGGGACAGCAGCGAACCGGGGAGCTGTTTTTT. The V call is TRBV4-3, the J call TRBJ2-2, with 7 bases aligning to TRBD1. CDR1 is LGHNA, CDR2 YSLEER, per germline. Unmatched junction bases numbered 9, after V lost 0 bases and J lost 5 bases. The CDR3 covers 17 residues.

The chain couples TRBV5-4 to TRBJ1-4, with a weak D call TRBD1 (6 bases). The CDR3 sequence is 18 residues long. Germline V gene sequence: CDR1 SGHNT, CDR2 YYREEE (reference sequence). Trimming cost V 4 bases and J 2 bases, with 21 bases left between them. The chain's CDR3 is CASSPGLGGRTTNEKLFF. CDR3 sequence (DNA): TGTGCCAGCAGCCCCGGTCTGGGGGGGCGGACGACTAATGAAAAACTGTTTTTT.

As DNA, the CDR3 is TGTGCCAGCAGTTGGCGACAGGGCCAAGGCTACACCTTC. It codes for CASSWRQGQGYTF. This chain uses TRBV12-3 or TRBV12-4 with TRBJ1-2; 7 positions match TRBD1. The trim removed 4 bases at V and 8 bases at J, leaving 7 bases unmatched. The CDR3 spans 13 residues.

This clone was observed a handful of times. The rearrangement joins TRBV6-5 to TRBJ1-1; D call uncertain. The length of the CDR3 is 13 residues. CDR1 and CDR2 from the germline V gene are MNHEY and SVGAGI. V lost 3 bases, J lost 1 base, and 6 bases lay in between. The CDR3 is CASSYTANTEAFF. The CDR3 DNA follows: TGTGCCAGCAGTTATACGGCGAACACTGAAGCTTTCTTT.

As DNA, the CDR3 is TGTGCCAGTAGGGAGACAGGGGTGGCTTCAGATACGCAGTATTTT. Translating it yields CASRETGVASDTQYF. The V and J genes are TRBV19 and TRBJ2-3, with 8 bases fitting TRBD1. Per germline, CDR1 LNHDA and CDR2 SQIVND (reference sequence). The CDR3 consists of 15 residues. V dropped 6 bases and J dropped 4; count of bases not matched to a gene: 9.

V and J are TRBV29-1 and TRBJ1-2; D ambiguous. V dropped 1 base and J dropped 7 bases, with 13 bases sitting between them. The CDR3 is 13 residues long. Germline V gives CDR1 SQVTM, CDR2 ANQGSEA. This chain's CDR3 is CSVEGKVPGGYTF. CDR3 coding DNA: TGCAGCGTTGAAGGGAAGGTCCCGGGTGGCTACACCTTC.